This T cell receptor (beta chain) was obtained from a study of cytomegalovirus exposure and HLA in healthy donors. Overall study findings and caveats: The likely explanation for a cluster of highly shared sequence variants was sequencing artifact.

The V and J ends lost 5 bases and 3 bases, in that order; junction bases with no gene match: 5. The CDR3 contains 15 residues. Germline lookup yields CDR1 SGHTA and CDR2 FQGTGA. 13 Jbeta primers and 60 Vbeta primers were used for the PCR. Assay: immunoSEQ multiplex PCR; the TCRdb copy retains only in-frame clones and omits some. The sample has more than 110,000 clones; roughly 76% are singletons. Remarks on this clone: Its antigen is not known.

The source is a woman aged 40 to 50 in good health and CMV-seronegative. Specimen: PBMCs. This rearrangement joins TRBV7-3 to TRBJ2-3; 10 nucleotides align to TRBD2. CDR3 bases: TGTGCCAGCAGCCCCACTAGCGGGGAAACAGATACGCAGTATTTT. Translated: CASSPTSGETDTQYF.